This T cell receptor beta chain was sequenced for a study of T cells after yellow fever vaccination. This clonotype has a count of ten or more. Germline CDR1 reads MDHEN; CDR2 reads SYDVKM. The CDR3 spans 16 residues. V was shortened by 7 bases and J by 0 bases, with 15 bases between the two germline ends. TCRdb reprocessed the 5' RACE reads with MiXCR, giving one entry per CDR3 protein. The sample consists of hundreds of thousands of distinct CDR3 sequences, about 12% of them appearing once. The source was PBMCs, collected on the day of the yellow fever booster vaccination. The chain uses TRBV28 and TRBJ2-2; D is perhaps TRBD1 (5 bases). This clonotype originated in a man aged 30 to 39 who received the YFV17D yellow fever vaccine. The CDR3 loop reads CASNSHRPPNTGELFF. CDR3 coding DNA: TGTGCCAGCAATTCTCACAGGCCCCCGAACACCGGGGAGCTGTTTTTT.